A selection of T cell receptor beta chains follows, all from one sample in a study of T cell responses to AZD1222 COVID-19 vaccine. Libraries were prepared by immunoSEQ multiplex PCR; TCRdb keeps only in-frame clonotypes and omits some of them. The data contain around 170,000 clones, around 90% of them singletons. Sample: peripheral blood, taken 28 days after the second AZD1222 dose. These receptors were collected from an adult who received the AZD1222 COVID-19 vaccine. Both conserved end residues are part of each CDR3. A D gene is named only where the DNA matches it firmly. A row's size may be missing; if present it is once, few, many or a size class.

cdr3_nt | cdr3_aa | v_call | clone_size | j_call | d_call
TGTGCCAGCAGCTTAGGCTGGACTAACCTCTTAGATACGCAGTATTTT | CASSLGWTNLLDTQYF | TRBV11-2 | NA | TRBJ2-3 | NA
TGCGCCAGCAGCCGGGACAGGGCCGAAGCTTTCTTT | CASSRDRAEAFF | TRBV5-1 | NA | TRBJ1-1 | TRBD1
TGTGCCAGCAGCTTAGCGCCCGGGACAATAGGTGGCTACACCTTC | CASSLAPGTIGGYTF | TRBV7-9 | NA | TRBJ1-2 | NA
TGTGCCAGCAGCCCGGACTGGGGGGGGGAGACCCAGTACTTC | CASSPDWGGETQYF | TRBV2 | NA | TRBJ2-5 | TRBD2
TGCGCCAGCAGCTTGGACTTGGGAGTAATCTTTGGCTACACCTTC | CASSLDLGVIFGYTF | TRBV5-1 | few | TRBJ1-2 | NA
TGTGCCAGCAGTGAATCGGGGGGTTACACTGAAGCTTTCTTT | CASSESGGYTEAFF | TRBV6-1 | few | TRBJ1-1 | NA
TGTGCCAGCAGAAGTCCGGGGGCCAAAAACATTCAGTACTTC | CASRSPGAKNIQYF | TRBV27 | NA | TRBJ2-4 | NA
TGTGCCAGCTCCCGGACAGCCCTCAGCACAGATACGCAGTATTTT | CASSRTALSTDTQYF | TRBV18 | NA | TRBJ2-3 | NA
TGTGCCAGCAGCCGGGACGTGGAAAATTCACCCCTCCACTTT | CASSRDVENSPLHF | TRBV6-5 | NA | TRBJ1-6 | NA
TGTGCCACCAGCAGGGGGGACAGCGAAGAGACCCAGTACTTC | CATSRGDSEETQYF | TRBV15 | NA | TRBJ2-5 | TRBD1
TGCGCCAGCAGCTTGGGGCAGGGGGTCGCTTACGAGCAGTACTTC | CASSLGQGVAYEQYF | TRBV5-1 | NA | TRBJ2-7 | TRBD1
TGTGCCAGCAGTTACGCCCCTGCAGTCACCGGGGAGCTGTTTTTT | CASSYAPAVTGELFF | TRBV6-5 | NA | TRBJ2-2 | NA
TGTGCCAGCAGCCCTCCAGCTTTCTTT | CASSPPAFF | TRBV9 | NA | TRBJ1-1 | NA
TGTGCCAGCAGCGGGGGACAGACTGTCGGAAACACCATATATTTT | CASSGGQTVGNTIYF | TRBV5-4 | once | TRBJ1-3 | TRBD1
TGCAGCGTTCCGAGCGGGGGACGCACAGATACGCAGTATTTT | CSVPSGGRTDTQYF | TRBV29-1 | NA | TRBJ2-3 | TRBD2
TGTGCCAGCAGCCAAGAACGATCTAGGGGGCGCGGGTACCCTGAAGCTTTCTTT | CASSQERSRGRGYPEAFF | TRBV3-1/TRBV3-2 | NA | TRBJ1-1 | TRBD1
TGTGCCTGGACGAGGGGGGTGGGTAGCAATCAGCCCCAGCATTTT | CAWTRGVGSNQPQHF | TRBV30 | once | TRBJ1-5 | NA
TGTGCCAGCAGTTTCCCTGAGGAGCGGCGAGGCTACACCTTC | CASSFPEERRGYTF | TRBV6-6 | NA | TRBJ1-2 | NA
TGCGCCAGCAGCCAGCCGACAGAAAACACTGAAGCTTTCTTT | CASSQPTENTEAFF | TRBV4-1 | NA | TRBJ1-1 | NA
TGTGCCAGCAGTTATCCCCCTGGGGGACAGGGGCTCCCCTACGAGCAGTACTTC | CASSYPPGGQGLPYEQYF | TRBV6-2/TRBV6-3 | NA | TRBJ2-7 | TRBD1
TGTGCCAGTACCAAAAACGACGGCAATGGCTACACCTTC | CASTKNDGNGYTF | TRBV19 | once | TRBJ1-2 | NA
TGTGCCAGCACCCCAAGAAGGCGCACTGAAGCTTTCTTT | CASTPRRRTEAFF | TRBV6-5 | NA | TRBJ1-1 | NA
TGTGCCAGCAGCTTAGGGTCCGGGCAGGGCCCGTCACCCCTCCACTTT | CASSLGSGQGPSPLHF | TRBV7-6 | NA | TRBJ1-6 | NA
TGTGCCAGCAGCTCGACAGGGACCGGGGAGCTGTTTTTT | CASSSTGTGELFF | TRBV11-3 | once | TRBJ2-2 | TRBD1
TGTGCCAGCAACGTAGCGGGGGGCGTGGCAGATACGCAGTATTTT | CASNVAGGVADTQYF | TRBV27 | once | TRBJ2-3 | TRBD2
TGCGCCAGCAGCCAAGTAGGGGTAGGAACAGCGAACACTGAAGCTTTCTTT | CASSQVGVGTANTEAFF | TRBV4-1 | NA | TRBJ1-1 | NA
TGTGCCAGCAGTAGCGGGGGGGCGTTCACAGATACGCAGTATTTT | CASSSGGAFTDTQYF | TRBV7-2 | NA | TRBJ2-3 | TRBD2
TGTGCCAGCAGGGGGACATCATATGGCTACACCTTC | CASRGTSYGYTF | TRBV2 | NA | TRBJ1-2 | NA
TGTGCCAGCAGCTTAGGGGACAGGGACGACACTGAAGCTTTCTTT | CASSLGDRDDTEAFF | TRBV11-2 | NA | TRBJ1-1 | TRBD1